These 26 T cell receptor beta chains share one sample of origin, sequenced in a study of identical twins. MiXCR was run by TCRdb on the 5' RACE reads, yielding one entry per CDR3 protein. The table shows hundreds of thousands of distinct CDR3 sequences, with about 12% occurring only once. Another study also made use of these data, one on yellow fever vaccine responses in identical twins.

Sequencing input: PBMCs. The receptor source for this set is a young woman in good health.

This chain uses TRBV10-3 with TRBJ1-1, with 9 bases that match TRBD1. The CDR3 loop spans 15 amino acids. Trimming took 11 bases from V and 5 from J; bases not matched to a gene: 15. Germline V lookup: CDR1 ENHRY, CDR2 SYGVKD. CDR3 bases: TGTGCCTCCCACGGGACAGGGCAGGAGTATACTGAAGCTTTCTTT. Its protein product is CASHGTGQEYTEAFF.

There are many counts of this clonotype. The CDR3 bases are TGTGCCAGCAGTTACTCGAACGGTCGCAATCAGCCCCAGCATTTT. It yields the protein CASSYSNGRNQPQHF. V gene TRBV6-2 or TRBV6-3 combines with J gene TRBJ1-5, with unresolved D. The CDR3 is 15 amino acids. The V end lost 0 bases, the J end lost 2 bases, and 8 bases lay between the germline ends. Germline CDR1 reads MNHEY; CDR2 reads SVGEGT.

The V call is TRBV10-3, the J call TRBJ2-5; 9 bases line up with TRBD2. This CDR3 spans 18 amino acids. Germline loops: CDR1 ENHRY, CDR2 SYGVKD. V gave up 4 bases and J gave up 2 bases; unmatched junction bases: 14. CDR3 DNA: TGTGCCATCAGTGTTTTTAAATTATCGACTAGCGGACAAGAGACCCAGTACTTC. This codes for CAISVFKLSTSGQETQYF.

This clonotype turned up a few times. The CDR3 DNA reads TGTGCCAGCAGTTCTTTCCCAGACAGACCCCAGCATTTT. It codes for CASSSFPDRPQHF. The genes are TRBV6-5 and TRBJ1-5; TRBD1 might be the D (5 bases). Per germline, CDR1 MNHEY and CDR2 SVGAGI. The CDR3 has 13 amino acids. Between the trimmed V and J ends, which lost 4 bases and 10 bases, there was a span of 14 bases.

This rearrangement joins TRBV6-5 to TRBJ2-5, with TRBD1 matching 12 bases. Germline trimming cut 0 bases from V and 3 bases from J; bases unmatched to any gene: 5. The CDR3 has 17 amino acids. Looked up from germline, CDR1 is MNHEY and CDR2 is SVGAGI. Here the CDR3 reads CASSYSFGTGGKETQYF. CDR3 coding DNA: TGTGCCAGCAGTTACTCGTTTGGGACAGGGGGCAAAGAGACCCAGTACTTC.

This clonotype was detected a few times. The chain is built from TRBV7-2 and TRBJ2-7; tentative D call: TRBD2 (6 bases). CDR3 size: 14 residues. V was shortened by 5 bases and J by 6 bases, with 17 bases between the two germline ends. The germline CDR1 and CDR2 sequences are SGHTA and FQGNSA. The CDR3 nucleotides are TGTGCCAGCAGCAATATTCTGGGGGGATCCGAGCAGTACTTC. This codes for CASSNILGGSEQYF. Filled out from reference TRBV7-2 and TRBJ2-7, the complete variable domain reads GAGVSQSPSNKVTEKGKDVELRCDPISGHTALYWYRQSLGQGLEFLIYFQGNSAPDKSGLPSDRFSAERTGGSVSTLTIQRTQQEDSAVYLCASSNILGGSEQYFGPGTRLTVT.

The table lists this clonotype with a few counts. V is TRBV7-6 and J is TRBJ2-1; the D call may be TRBD1 or TRBD2 (5 bases each). Germline V gene lookup returns CDR1 SGHVS and CDR2 FNYEAQ. V was trimmed by 3 bases and J by 4 bases, leaving 16 bases between them. The CDR3 contains 16 residues. The CDR3 DNA sequence: TGTGCCAGCAGCTTCCCTCAGGGAGAGGTTTACAATGAGCAGTTCTTC. Protein: CASSFPQGEVYNEQFF.

Remarks on this clonotype: At one end, the junction sequence differs from germline, possibly due to a read error. This chain joins TRBV6-2 or TRBV6-3 and TRBJ2-3, with 8 bases aligning to TRBD2. The germline V gene has CDR1 MNHEY and CDR2 SVGEGT. This CDR3 is 14 amino acids long. DNA for the CDR3: TGTGCCAGCAGCAGACTAGCGTACACAGATTCGCAGTATTTT. Translating gives CASSRLAYTDSQYF.

The chain carries TRBV27 and TRBJ2-5; perhaps TRBD1 as D (5 bases). Deletions cut 3 bases from V and 4 bases from J, with 12 bases between. The germline CDR1 and CDR2 sequences are MNHEY and SMNVEV (reference sequence). This CDR3 is built from 14 residues. The CDR3 DNA reads as TGTGCCAGCAGTTTTTTAGGGGTTCCAGAGACCCAGTACTTC. Its protein is CASSFLGVPETQYF.

This clonotype appeared a few times. The CDR3 sequence is CASRTSDNEQFF. The CDR3, as DNA: TGTGCCAGCAGGACCTCGGACAATGAGCAGTTCTTC. The chain carries TRBV25-1 and TRBJ2-1; the D is unclear. The germline gives CDR1 MGHDK, CDR2 SYGVNS. The CDR3 is 12 amino acids. The ends were cut back, 6 bases at V and 5 bases at J, with 8 bases in the middle.

The rearrangement links TRBV12-3 or TRBV12-4 to TRBJ2-7, with 7 bases identical to TRBD1. V was clipped by 6 bases and J by 2 bases; unmatched bases: 10. The CDR3 length is 15 residues. For the CDR3, the DNA is TGTGCCAGCAGGACAGGGAACCTCCCCACCTACGAGCAGTACTTC. Translating it yields CASRTGNLPTYEQYF.

The chain joins TRBV5-1 to TRBJ1-5; D gene uncertain. The CDR3 has 15 residues. Looked up from germline, CDR1 is SGHRS and CDR2 is YFSETQ. Trimming took 0 bases from V and 7 from J, leaving 14 bases between them. DNA for the CDR3: TGCGCCAGCAGCTTGGACGGGAATGGGCGACAGCCCCAGCATTTT. This gives the protein CASSLDGNGRQPQHF.

This clonotype was found many times. The V gene is TRBV5-1, the J gene TRBJ1-1, with a possible D match to TRBD1 (5 bases). The CDR3 sequence is 14 residues long. The germline gives CDR1 SGHRS, CDR2 YFSETQ. V shed 0 bases and J shed 5 bases, with 11 bases lying between them. In DNA, the CDR3 is TGCGCCAGCAGCTTGGCAGGGAGGGAGACTGAAGCTTTCTTT. This translates into CASSLAGRETEAFF.

The chain links TRBV7-9 to TRBJ2-1; TRBD1 agrees at 8 bases. V trimming: 9 bases; J trimming: 9 bases; junction bases outside the gene matches: 16. The CDR3 is 15 residues long. CDR1 is SEHNR, CDR2 FQNEAQ, per germline (reference sequence). The CDR3 here is CARDRVSITLGEQFF. In nucleotides, the CDR3 is TGTGCCAGGGACAGGGTTTCGATAACACTCGGTGAGCAGTTCTTC.

V and J are TRBV15 and TRBJ2-3; D not resolved. Germline loops: CDR1 LNHNV, CDR2 YYDKDF (reference sequence). The CDR3 contains 15 residues. Deletions cut 0 bases from V and 4 bases from J, with 11 bases between. For the CDR3, the DNA is TGTGCCACCAGCAGAGATTTCTCTGTCCCAGATACGCAGTATTTT. Protein product: CATSRDFSVPDTQYF.

This clonotype was observed a handful of times. The V call is TRBV27, the J call TRBJ1-2; D gene uncertain. The length of the CDR3 is 14 residues. V was clipped by 1 base and J by 3 bases, with 9 bases between them. Germline assignment: CDR1 MNHEY and CDR2 SMNVEV (reference sequence). The CDR3 loop reads CASSLFSTDYGYTF. The CDR3 DNA is TGTGCCAGCAGTTTATTTTCTACAGACTATGGCTACACCTTC.

This chain uses TRBV6-5 with TRBJ2-2, with no clear D. This CDR3 comprises 14 residues. Per germline, CDR1 MNHEY and CDR2 SVGAGI. Trimming removed 3 bases at V and 1 base at J, with 6 bases between. CDR3 coding DNA: TGTGCCAGCAGTTATTCAGAGAACACCGGGGAGCTGTTTTTT. The encoded protein is CASSYSENTGELFF.

This clonotype showed up many times. The gene calls are TRBV7-3 and TRBJ2-1; D not resolved. Germline values: CDR1 SGHTA, CDR2 FQGTGA. The CDR3 totals 12 residues. Trimming removed 4 bases at V and 6 bases at J, with 7 bases between. The CDR3 DNA reads TGTGCCAGCAGCTCCGACCTCAATGAGCAGTTCTTC. Translation: CASSSDLNEQFF.

The V and J genes are TRBV5-1 and TRBJ2-1; TRBD2 matches at 9 bases. V gave up 4 bases and J gave up 4 bases; unmatched junction bases: 6. Germline loops: CDR1 SGHRS, CDR2 YFSETQ. The CDR3 sequence is 15 residues long. The CDR3 bases are TGCGCCAGCAGCCCCGGACTAGCGCCTTACAATGAGCAGTTCTTC. Its translation: CASSPGLAPYNEQFF. Full variable domain (outside the CDR3, taken from reference TRBV5-1 and TRBJ2-1): KAGVTQTPRYLIKTRGQQVTLSCSPISGHRSVSWYQQTPGQGLQFLFEYFSETQRNKGNFPGRFSGRQFSNSRSEMNVSTLELGDSALYLCASSPGLAPYNEQFFGPGTRLTVL.

This clonotype has a handful of counts. This chain uses TRBV10-3 with TRBJ2-1; no definite D call. The CDR3 runs to 12 residues. CDR1 ENHRY and CDR2 SYGVKD come from the germline V gene. Trimming removed 5 bases at V and 6 bases at J, with 8 bases between. The CDR3 protein is CAISPTRNEQFF. CDR3 DNA sequence: TGTGCCATCAGTCCGACCCGCAATGAGCAGTTCTTC.

The gene calls are TRBV4-1 and TRBJ2-6; D possibly matches TRBD1 or TRBD2 (5 bases each). CDR1 and CDR2 from the germline V gene are MGHRA and YSYEKL. V was clipped by 1 base and J by 2 bases, with 12 bases between them. There are 17 residues in the CDR3. The CDR3 bases are TGCGCCAGCAGCCAAGTTATTCGAGGGGCTGGGGCCAACGTCCTGACTTTC. This codes for CASSQVIRGAGANVLTF.

This sequence joins TRBV28 and TRBJ2-1; TRBD2 matches at 7 bases. The CDR3 loop spans 18 amino acids. V lost 3 bases, J lost 7 bases, and 18 bases stayed unmatched. Looked up from germline, CDR1 is MDHEN and CDR2 is SYDVKM. In DNA form, the CDR3 reads TGTGCCAGCAGTTTTTTATTGAGCGGGGCAGAAGATGAGAATGAGCAGTTCTTC. It encodes CASSFLLSGAEDENEQFF. The full variable domain, completed using reference TRBV28 and TRBJ2-1, is DVKVTQSSRYLVKRTGEKVFLECVQDMDHENMFWYRQDPGLGLRLIYFSYDVKMKEKGDIPEGYSVSREKKERFSLILESASTNQTSMYLCASSFLLSGAEDENEQFFGPGTRLTVL.

This clonotype was observed a handful of times. The chain is built from TRBV20-1 and TRBJ2-1; 12 bases are a match to TRBD2. Germline V CDR1 and CDR2: DFQATT, SNEGSKA (reference sequence). Trimming at V came to 7 bases and at J to 4 bases, leaving 5 bases not matched to a gene. The CDR3 is 14 residues long. DNA for the CDR3: TGCAGTGGGATACTAGCGGGGGGTTACAATGAGCAGTTCTTC. Translating gives CSGILAGGYNEQFF.

This clonotype has only a few counts. The chain links TRBV11-2 to TRBJ2-3; D might be TRBD2 (5 bases). V was cut by 5 bases and J by 6 bases, with 15 bases left in between. Germline lookup yields CDR1 SGHAT and CDR2 FQNNGV. The CDR3 is made up of 14 amino acids. CDR3 in DNA: TGTGCCAGCAGCCCGGACTGGGTGGGGGATACGCAGTATTTT. Translating gives CASSPDWVGDTQYF. Together with reference TRBV11-2 and TRBJ2-3, the CDR3 gives the full variable domain: EAGVAQSPRYKIIEKRQSVAFWCNPISGHATLYWYQQILGQGPKLLIQFQNNGVVDDSQLPKDRFSAERLKGVDSTLKIQPAKLEDSAVYLCASSPDWVGDTQYFGPGTRLTVL.

The table lists this clonotype with a few counts. This chain uses TRBV25-1 with TRBJ1-1; perhaps TRBD1 as D (5 bases). The V gene's germline CDR1 is MGHDK and CDR2 SYGVNS. The CDR3 has 13 amino acids. Trimming left V 7 bases short and J 4 bases short, with 13 bases between. This chain's CDR3 is CASIGGAGTEAFF. The CDR3 DNA is TGTGCCAGCATAGGAGGGGCTGGCACTGAAGCTTTCTTT.

The chain links TRBV28 to TRBJ2-3; 7 nucleotides line up with TRBD2. V dropped 3 bases and J dropped 7; count of bases not matched to a gene: 13. Germline CDR1 reads MDHEN; CDR2 reads SYDVKM. This CDR3 has 16 residues. DNA of the CDR3: TGTGCCAGCAGTTTTGGCGGGAGAAACCATGGGAATACGCAGTATTTT. This codes for CASSFGGRNHGNTQYF. Full variable domain (missing parts from reference TRBV28 and TRBJ2-3): DVKVTQSSRYLVKRTGEKVFLECVQDMDHENMFWYRQDPGLGLRLIYFSYDVKMKEKGDIPEGYSVSREKKERFSLILESASTNQTSMYLCASSFGGRNHGNTQYFGPGTRLTVL.